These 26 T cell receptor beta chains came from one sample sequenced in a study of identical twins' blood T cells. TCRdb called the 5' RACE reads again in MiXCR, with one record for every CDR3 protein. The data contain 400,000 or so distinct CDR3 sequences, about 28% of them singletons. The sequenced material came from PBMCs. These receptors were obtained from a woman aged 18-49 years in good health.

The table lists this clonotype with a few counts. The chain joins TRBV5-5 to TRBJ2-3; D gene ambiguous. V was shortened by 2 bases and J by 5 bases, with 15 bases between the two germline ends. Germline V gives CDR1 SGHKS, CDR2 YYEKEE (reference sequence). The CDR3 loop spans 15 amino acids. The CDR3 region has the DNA TGTGCCAGCAGCTTTGTACCTCGAGTAAAAGATACGCAGTATTTT. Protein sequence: CASSFVPRVKDTQYF.

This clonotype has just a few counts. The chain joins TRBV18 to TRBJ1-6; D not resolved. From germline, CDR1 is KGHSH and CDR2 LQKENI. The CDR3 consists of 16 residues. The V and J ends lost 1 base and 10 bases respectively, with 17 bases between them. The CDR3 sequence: CASSPLSIIRKSPLHF. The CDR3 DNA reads TGTGCCAGCTCACCACTTAGTATAATACGAAAATCACCCCTCCACTTT.

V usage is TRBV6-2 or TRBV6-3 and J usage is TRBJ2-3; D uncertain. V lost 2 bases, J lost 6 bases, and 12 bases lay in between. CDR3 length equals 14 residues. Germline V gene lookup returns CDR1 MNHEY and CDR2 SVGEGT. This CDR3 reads CASSYPQPGDTQYF. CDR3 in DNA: TGTGCCAGCAGTTACCCGCAACCTGGGGATACGCAGTATTTT.

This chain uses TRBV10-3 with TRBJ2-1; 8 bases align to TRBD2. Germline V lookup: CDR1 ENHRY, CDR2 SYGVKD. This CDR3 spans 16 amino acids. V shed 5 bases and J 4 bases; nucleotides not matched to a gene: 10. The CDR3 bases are TGTGCCATCAGTTCGCCCGGGACTAGAGGTTACAATGAGCAGTTCTTC. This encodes CAISSPGTRGYNEQFF.

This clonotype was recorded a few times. CDR3 nucleotides: TGTGCCAGCAGCGTAGCCTCCAGTTTTGCCGATGAGCAGTTCTTC. Its protein product is CASSVASSFADEQFF. This chain joins TRBV9 and TRBJ2-1; D not resolved. The V gene lost 0 bases and the J gene lost 8 bases, with 15 bases spanning the gap. Germline values: CDR1 SGDLS, CDR2 YYNGEE. The CDR3 loop spans 15 amino acids. Supplemented by reference TRBV9 and TRBJ2-1, the full variable domain reads DSGVTQTPKHLITATGQRVTLRCSPRSGDLSVYWYQQSLDQGLQFLIQYYNGEERAKGNILERFSAQQFPDLHSELNLSSLELGDSALYFCASSVASSFADEQFFGPGTRLTVL.

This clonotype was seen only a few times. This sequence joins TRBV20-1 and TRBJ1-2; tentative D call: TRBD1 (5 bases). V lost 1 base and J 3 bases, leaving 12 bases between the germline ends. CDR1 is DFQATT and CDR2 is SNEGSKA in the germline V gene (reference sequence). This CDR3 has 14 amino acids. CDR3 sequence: CSARVRDGDYGYTF. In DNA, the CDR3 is TGCAGTGCTAGAGTCAGGGATGGGGACTATGGCTACACCTTC.

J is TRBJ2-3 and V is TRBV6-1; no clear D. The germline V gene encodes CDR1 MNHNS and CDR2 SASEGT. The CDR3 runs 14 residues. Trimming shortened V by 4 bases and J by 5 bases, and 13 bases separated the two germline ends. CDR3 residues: CASSVRRSQDTQYF. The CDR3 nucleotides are TGTGCCAGCAGTGTTCGCCGGAGTCAAGATACGCAGTATTTT.

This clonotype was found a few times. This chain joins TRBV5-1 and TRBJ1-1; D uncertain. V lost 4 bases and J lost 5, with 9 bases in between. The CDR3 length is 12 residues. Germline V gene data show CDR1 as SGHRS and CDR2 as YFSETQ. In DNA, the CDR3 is TGCGCCAGCAGCGCCCCGGGAACTGAAGCTTTCTTT. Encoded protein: CASSAPGTEAFF.

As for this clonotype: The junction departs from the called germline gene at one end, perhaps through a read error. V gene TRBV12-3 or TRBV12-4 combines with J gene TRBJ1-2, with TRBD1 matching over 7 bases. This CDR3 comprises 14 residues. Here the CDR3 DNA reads TGTACCAGCAGTTTACTAACGACAGGGCGCGGCTACACCTTC. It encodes CTSSLLTTGRGYTF.

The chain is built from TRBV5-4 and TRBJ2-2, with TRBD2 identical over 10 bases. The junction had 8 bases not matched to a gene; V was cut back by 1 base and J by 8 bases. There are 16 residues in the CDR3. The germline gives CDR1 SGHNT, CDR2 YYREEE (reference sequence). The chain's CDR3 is CASSLLTSGVSGELFF. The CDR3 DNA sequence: TGTGCCAGCAGCTTGTTAACTAGCGGGGTGTCGGGGGAGCTGTTTTTT.

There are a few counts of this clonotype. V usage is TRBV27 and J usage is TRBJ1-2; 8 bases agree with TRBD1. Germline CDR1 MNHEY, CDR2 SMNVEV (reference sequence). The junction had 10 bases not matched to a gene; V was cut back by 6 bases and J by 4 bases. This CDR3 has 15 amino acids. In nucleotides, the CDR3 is TGTGCCAGCAGGGCGGGAACAGGGGGTTCCTATGGCTACACCTTC. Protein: CASRAGTGGSYGYTF.

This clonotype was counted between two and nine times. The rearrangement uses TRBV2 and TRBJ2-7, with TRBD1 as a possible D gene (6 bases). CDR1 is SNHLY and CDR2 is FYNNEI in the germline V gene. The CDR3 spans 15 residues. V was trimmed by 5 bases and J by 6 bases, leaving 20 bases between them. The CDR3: CASSPPGYRVGEQYF. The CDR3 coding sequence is TGTGCCAGCAGTCCCCCGGGTTACAGGGTCGGCGAGCAGTACTTC.

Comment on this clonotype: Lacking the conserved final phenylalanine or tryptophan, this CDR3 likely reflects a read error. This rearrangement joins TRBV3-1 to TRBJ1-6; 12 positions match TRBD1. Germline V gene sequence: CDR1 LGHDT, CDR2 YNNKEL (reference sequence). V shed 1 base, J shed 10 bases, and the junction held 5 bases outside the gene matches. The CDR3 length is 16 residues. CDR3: CASSQGGTGGTSPLHL. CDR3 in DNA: TGTGCCAGCAGCCAAGGAGGGACAGGGGGCACCTCACCCCTCCACCTT.

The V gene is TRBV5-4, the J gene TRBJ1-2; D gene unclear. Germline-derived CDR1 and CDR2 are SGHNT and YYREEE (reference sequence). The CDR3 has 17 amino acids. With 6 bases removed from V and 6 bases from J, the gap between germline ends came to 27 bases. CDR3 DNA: TGTGCCAGCACCAGAGATGTGGACGCGTCAAGGAGGAATGGCTACACCTTC. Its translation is CASTRDVDASRRNGYTF.

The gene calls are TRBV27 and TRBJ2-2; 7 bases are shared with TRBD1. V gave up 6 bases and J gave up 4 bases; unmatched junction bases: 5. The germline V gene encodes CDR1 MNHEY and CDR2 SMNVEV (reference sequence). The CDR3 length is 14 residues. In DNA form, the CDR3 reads TGTGCCAGCAGGGGGGACAGTTTCACCGGGGAGCTGTTTTTT. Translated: CASRGDSFTGELFF.

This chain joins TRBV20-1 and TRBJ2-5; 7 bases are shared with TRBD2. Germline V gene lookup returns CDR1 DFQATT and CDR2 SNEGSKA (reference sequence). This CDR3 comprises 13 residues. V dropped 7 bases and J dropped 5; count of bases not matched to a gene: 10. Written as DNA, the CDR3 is TGCAGTGTCCTGGGACTAAACGAGGAGACCCAGTACTTC. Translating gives CSVLGLNEETQYF.

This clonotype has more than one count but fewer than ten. Written as DNA, the CDR3 is TGCAGCGTTGTAAGTTGGCGGTTTGAAGCTTTCTTT. This gives the protein CSVVSWRFEAFF. This chain uses TRBV29-1 with TRBJ1-1, with D uncertain. The CDR3 spans 12 residues. CDR1 is SQVTM and CDR2 is ANQGSEA in the germline V gene. The V end was cut by 4 bases, the J end by 7 bases, with 13 bases between.

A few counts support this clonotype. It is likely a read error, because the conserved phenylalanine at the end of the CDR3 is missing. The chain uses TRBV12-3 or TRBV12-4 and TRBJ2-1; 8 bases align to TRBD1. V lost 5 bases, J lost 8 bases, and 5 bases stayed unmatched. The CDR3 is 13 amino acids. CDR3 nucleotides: TGTGCCAGCAGTCGCGGACAGGGTTATGAGCAGTTCTAC. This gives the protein CASSRGQGYEQFY.

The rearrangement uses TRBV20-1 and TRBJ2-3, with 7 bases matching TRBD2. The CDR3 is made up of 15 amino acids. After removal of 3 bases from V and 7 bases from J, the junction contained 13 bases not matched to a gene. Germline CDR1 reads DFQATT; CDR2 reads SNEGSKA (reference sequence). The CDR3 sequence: CSASPTSSELNTQYF. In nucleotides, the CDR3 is TGCAGTGCTAGCCCGACTAGCTCCGAATTAAATACGCAGTATTTT.

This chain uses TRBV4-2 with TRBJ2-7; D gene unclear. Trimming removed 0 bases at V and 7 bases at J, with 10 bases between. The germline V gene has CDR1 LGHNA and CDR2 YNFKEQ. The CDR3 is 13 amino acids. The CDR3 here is CASSQDRHEEQYF. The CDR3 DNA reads TGTGCCAGCAGCCAAGATAGGCACGAAGAGCAGTACTTC.

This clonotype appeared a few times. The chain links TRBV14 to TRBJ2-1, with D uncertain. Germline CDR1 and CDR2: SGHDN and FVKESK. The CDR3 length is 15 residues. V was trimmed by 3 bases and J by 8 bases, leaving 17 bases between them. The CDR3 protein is CASSHGITAGDEQFF. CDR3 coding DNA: TGTGCCAGCAGCCATGGGATCACGGCTGGCGATGAGCAGTTCTTC. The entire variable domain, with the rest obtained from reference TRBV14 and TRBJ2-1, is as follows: EAGVTQFPSHSVIEKGQTVTLRCDPISGHDNLYWYRRVMGKEIKFLLHFVKESKQDESGMPNNRFLAERTGGTYSTLKVQPAELEDSGVYFCASSHGITAGDEQFFGPGTRLTVL.

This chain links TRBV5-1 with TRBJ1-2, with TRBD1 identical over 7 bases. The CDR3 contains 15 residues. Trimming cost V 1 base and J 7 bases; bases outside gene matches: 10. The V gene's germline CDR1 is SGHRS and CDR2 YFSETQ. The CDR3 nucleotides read TGCGCCAGCAGCTTGAGAAGGGGGACAGAGTTTGGCTACACCTTC. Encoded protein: CASSLRRGTEFGYTF.

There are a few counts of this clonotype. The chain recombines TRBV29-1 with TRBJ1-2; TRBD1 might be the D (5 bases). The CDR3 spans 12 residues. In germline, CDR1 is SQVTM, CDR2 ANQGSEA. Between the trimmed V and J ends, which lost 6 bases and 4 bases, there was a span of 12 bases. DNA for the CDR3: TGCAGCGTCCTGAAGGGGTCCTATGGCTACACCTTC. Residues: CSVLKGSYGYTF.

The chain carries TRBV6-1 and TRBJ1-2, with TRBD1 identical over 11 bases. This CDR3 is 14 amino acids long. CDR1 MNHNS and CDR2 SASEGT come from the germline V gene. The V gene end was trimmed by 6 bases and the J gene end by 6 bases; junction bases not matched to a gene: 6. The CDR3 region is CASRDRGRTDGYTF. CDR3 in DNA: TGTGCCAGCAGGGACAGGGGGCGAACGGATGGCTACACCTTC.

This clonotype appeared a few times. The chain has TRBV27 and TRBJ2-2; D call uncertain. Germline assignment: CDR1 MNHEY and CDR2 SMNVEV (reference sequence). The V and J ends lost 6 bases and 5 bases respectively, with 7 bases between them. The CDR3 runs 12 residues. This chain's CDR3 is CASSTGTGELFF. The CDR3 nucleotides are TGTGCCAGCAGCACCGGAACCGGGGAGCTGTTTTTT.

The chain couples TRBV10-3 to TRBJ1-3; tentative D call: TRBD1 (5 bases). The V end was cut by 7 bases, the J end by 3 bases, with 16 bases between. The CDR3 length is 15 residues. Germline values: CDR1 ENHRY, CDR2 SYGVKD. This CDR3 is CAIMDPGNSGNTIYF. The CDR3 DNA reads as TGTGCCATCATGGATCCAGGGAATAGTGGAAACACCATATATTTT.